Described below is a single T cell receptor beta chain sequence and its context. The sample belongs to a study of blood T cell repertoires in COVID-19. Study-level background: Donors in the United States, Italy and Spain gave samples during acute or convalescent COVID-19. PBMCs, B-cell-depleted T cells, or T cells were the source of the cDNA or gDNA that made up the material.

How the authors handled the data: Using reference gene primer amplification, nucleated cell counts were estimated. Using immunoSEQ multiplex PCR, the repertoire was profiled, and TCRdb retains in-frame clones only, with some absent. The DNA gave D and trimming, while V, J and clone size come from that table. The sample lists some 220,000 clones, around 83% occurring once. Seattle patients were enrolled during active infection and followed longitudinally. V lost 0 bases and J lost 7, with 6 bases in between. This CDR3 region has 12 residues. Looked up from germline, CDR1 is LNHNV and CDR2 is YYDKDF (reference sequence).

The sample was peripheral blood. This chain uses TRBV15 with TRBJ2-5, with D tentatively TRBD2 (6 bases). The clonotype comes from a woman in her 70s with COVID-19, enrolled during active disease. The DNA of the CDR3 is TGTGCCACCAGCAGAGATAGCGGGACCCAGTACTTC. Translation gives CATSRDSGTQYF.